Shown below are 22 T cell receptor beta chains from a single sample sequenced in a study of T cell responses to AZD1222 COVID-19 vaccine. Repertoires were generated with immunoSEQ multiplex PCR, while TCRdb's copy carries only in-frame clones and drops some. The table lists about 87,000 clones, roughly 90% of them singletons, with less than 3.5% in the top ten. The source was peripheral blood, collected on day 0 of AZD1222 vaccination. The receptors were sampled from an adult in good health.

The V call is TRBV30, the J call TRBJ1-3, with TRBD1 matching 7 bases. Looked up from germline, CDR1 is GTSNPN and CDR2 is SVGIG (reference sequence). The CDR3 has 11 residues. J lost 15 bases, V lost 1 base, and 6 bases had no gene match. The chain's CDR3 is CAWSGGQIRYF. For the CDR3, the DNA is TGTGCCTGGAGTGGGGGACAGATCCGATATTTT.

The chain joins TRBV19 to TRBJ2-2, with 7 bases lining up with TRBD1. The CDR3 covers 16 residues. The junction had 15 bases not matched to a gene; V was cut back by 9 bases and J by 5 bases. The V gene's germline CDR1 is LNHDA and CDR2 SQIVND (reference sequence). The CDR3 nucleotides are TGTGCCAGAAAGAACAGTGGACAGGAAACTACCGGGGAGCTGTTTTTT. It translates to CARKNSGQETTGELFF. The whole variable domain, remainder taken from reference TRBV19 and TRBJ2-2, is DGGITQSPKYLFRKEGQNVTLSCEQNLNHDAMYWYRQDPGQGLRLIYYSQIVNDFQKGDIAEGYSVSREKKESFPLTVTSAQKNPTAFYLCARKNSGQETTGELFFGEGSRLTVL.

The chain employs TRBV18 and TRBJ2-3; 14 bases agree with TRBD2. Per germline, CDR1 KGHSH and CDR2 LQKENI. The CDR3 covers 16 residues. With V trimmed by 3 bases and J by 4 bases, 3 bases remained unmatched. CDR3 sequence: CASSPTGLAGADTQYF. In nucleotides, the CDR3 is TGTGCCAGCTCACCGACGGGACTAGCGGGAGCAGATACGCAGTATTTT.

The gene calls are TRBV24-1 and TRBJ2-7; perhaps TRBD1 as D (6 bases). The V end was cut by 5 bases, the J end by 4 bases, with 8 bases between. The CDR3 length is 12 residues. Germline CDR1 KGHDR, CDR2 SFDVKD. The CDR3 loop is CATSAQGYEQYF. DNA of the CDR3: TGTGCCACCAGTGCGCAGGGGTACGAGCAGTACTTC.

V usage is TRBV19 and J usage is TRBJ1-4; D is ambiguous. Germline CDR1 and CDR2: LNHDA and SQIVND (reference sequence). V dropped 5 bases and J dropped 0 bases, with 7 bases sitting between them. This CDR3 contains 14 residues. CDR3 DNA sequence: TGTGCCAGTAGTTACGGGGCAACTAATGAAAAACTGTTTTTT. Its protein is CASSYGATNEKLFF. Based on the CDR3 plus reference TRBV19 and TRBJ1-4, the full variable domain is DGGITQSPKYLFRKEGQNVTLSCEQNLNHDAMYWYRQDPGQGLRLIYYSQIVNDFQKGDIAEGYSVSREKKESFPLTVTSAQKNPTAFYLCASSYGATNEKLFFGSGTQLSVL.

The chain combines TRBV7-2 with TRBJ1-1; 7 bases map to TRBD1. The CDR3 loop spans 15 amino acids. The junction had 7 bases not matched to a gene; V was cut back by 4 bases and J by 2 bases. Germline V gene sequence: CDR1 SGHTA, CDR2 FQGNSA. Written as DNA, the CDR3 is TGTGCCAGCAGCTCCCGGACAGGTCCAAACACTGAAGCTTTCTTT. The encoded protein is CASSSRTGPNTEAFF.

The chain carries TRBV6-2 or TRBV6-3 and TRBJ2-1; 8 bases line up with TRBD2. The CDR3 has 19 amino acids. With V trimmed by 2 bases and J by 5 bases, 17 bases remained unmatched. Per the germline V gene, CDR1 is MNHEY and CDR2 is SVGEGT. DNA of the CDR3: TGTGCCAGCAGTTACCCAAGAGACCTCAGCGGGAGAATCGACAATGAGCAGTTCTTC. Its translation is CASSYPRDLSGRIDNEQFF.

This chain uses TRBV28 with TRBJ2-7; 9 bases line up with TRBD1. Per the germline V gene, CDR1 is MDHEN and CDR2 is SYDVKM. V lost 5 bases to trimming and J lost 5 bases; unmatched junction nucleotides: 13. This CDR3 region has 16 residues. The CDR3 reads CASSTRAGTGIDEQYF. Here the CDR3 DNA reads TGTGCCAGCAGTACTAGAGCCGGGACAGGGATCGACGAGCAGTACTTC.

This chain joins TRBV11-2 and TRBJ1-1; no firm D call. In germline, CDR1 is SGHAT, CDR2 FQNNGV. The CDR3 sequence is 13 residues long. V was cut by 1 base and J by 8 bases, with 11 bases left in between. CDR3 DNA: TGTGCCAGCAGCTTAGTCCCCGGTAGAGAAGCTTTCTTT. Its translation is CASSLVPGREAFF.

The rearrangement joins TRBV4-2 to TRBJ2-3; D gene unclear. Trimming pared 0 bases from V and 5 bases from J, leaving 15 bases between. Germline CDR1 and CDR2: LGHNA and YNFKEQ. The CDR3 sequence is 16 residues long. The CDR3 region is CASSQEIGNRGDTQYF. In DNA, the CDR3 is TGTGCCAGCAGCCAAGAGATCGGCAATCGCGGAGATACGCAGTATTTT.

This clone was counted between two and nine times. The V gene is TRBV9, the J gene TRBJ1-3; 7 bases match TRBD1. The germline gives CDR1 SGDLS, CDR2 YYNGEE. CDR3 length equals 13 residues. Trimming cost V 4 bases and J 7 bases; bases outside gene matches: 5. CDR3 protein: CASSFEQGNTIYF. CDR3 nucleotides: TGTGCCAGCAGCTTCGAACAGGGGAACACCATATATTTT.

CDR3 bases: TGTGCCAGCAGCCTCCGGGTCTATGGCTACACCTTC. This codes for CASSLRVYGYTF. The chain couples TRBV6-5 to TRBJ1-2; no clear D gene. The CDR3 totals 12 residues. CDR1 is MNHEY and CDR2 is SVGAGI in the germline V gene. Trimming cost V 6 bases and J 4 bases, with 9 bases left between them.

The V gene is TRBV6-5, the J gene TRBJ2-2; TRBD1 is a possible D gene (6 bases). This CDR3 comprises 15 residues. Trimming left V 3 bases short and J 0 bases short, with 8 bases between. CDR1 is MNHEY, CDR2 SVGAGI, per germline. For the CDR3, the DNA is TGTGCCAGCAGTTATACAGGGTCGAACACCGGGGAGCTGTTTTTT. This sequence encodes CASSYTGSNTGELFF.

This CDR3 reads CASSQGEYTEAFF. In nucleotides, the CDR3 is TGTGCCAGCAGCCAAGGCGAGTATACTGAAGCTTTCTTT. V usage is TRBV3-1 (or the pseudogene TRBV3-2) and J usage is TRBJ1-1; D not certain. The CDR3 totals 13 residues. Deletions cut 1 base from V and 5 bases from J, with 8 bases between. Germline CDR1 reads LGHDT; CDR2 reads YNNKEL (reference sequence).

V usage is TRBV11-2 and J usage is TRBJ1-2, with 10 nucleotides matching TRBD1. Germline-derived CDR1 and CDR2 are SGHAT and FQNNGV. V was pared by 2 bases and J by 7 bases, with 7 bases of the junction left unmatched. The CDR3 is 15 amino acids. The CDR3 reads CASSLWADRGAGYTF. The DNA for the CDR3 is TGTGCCAGCAGCTTATGGGCGGACAGGGGGGCTGGCTACACCTTC.

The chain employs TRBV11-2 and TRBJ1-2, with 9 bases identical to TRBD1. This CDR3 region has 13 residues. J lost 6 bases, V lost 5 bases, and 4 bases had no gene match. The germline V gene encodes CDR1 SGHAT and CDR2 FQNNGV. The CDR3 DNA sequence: TGTGCCAGCAGCCCGTGGACAGGGGATGGCTACACCTTC. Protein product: CASSPWTGDGYTF.

CDR3 loop: CAIMREWNTGELFF. The DNA of the CDR3 is TGTGCCATCATGCGGGAGTGGAACACCGGGGAGCTGTTTTTT. The rearrangement links TRBV10-3 to TRBJ2-2; 7 bases align to TRBD2. This CDR3 is built from 14 residues. Germline V lookup: CDR1 ENHRY, CDR2 SYGVKD. V lost 7 bases to trimming and J lost 1 base; unmatched junction nucleotides: 3.

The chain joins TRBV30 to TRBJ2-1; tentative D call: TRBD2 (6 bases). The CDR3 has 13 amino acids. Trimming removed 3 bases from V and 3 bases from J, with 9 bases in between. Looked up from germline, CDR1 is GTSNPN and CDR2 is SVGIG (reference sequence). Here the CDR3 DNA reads TGTGCCTGGAGGCGGGGTGGCTACAATGAGCAGTTCTTC. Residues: CAWRRGGYNEQFF.

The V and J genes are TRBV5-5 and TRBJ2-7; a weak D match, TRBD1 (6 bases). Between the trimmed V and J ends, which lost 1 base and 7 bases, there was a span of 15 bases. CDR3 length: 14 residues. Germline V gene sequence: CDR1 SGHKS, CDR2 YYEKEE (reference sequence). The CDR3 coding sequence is TGTGCCAGCAGCTTGTGGCACAGGGTTGAGGAGCAGTACTTC. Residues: CASSLWHRVEEQYF. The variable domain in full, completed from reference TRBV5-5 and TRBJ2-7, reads DAGVTQSPTHLIKTRGQQVTLRCSPISGHKSVSWYQQVLGQGPQFIFQYYEKEERGRGNFPDRFSARQFPNYSSELNVNALLLGDSALYLCASSLWHRVEEQYFGPGTRLTVT.

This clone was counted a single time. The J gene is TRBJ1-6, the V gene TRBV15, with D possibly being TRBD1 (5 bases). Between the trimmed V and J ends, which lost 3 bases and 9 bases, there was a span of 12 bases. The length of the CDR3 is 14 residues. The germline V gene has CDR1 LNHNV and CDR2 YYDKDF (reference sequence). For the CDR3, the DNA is TGTGCCACCAGCAGGGGGGTGTACGCTTCACCCCTCCACTTT. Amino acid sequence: CATSRGVYASPLHF.

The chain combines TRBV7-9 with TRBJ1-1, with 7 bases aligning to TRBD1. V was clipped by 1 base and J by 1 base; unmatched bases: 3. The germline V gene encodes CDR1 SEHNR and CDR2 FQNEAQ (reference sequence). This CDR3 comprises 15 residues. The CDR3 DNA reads TGTGCCAGCAGCTTAGTGCGGACAGGGAACACTGAAGCTTTCTTT. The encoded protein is CASSLVRTGNTEAFF.

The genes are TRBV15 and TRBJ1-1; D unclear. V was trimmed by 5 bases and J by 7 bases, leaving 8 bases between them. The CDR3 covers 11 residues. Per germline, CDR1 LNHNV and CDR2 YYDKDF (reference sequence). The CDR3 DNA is TGTGCCACCAGCGCCCGGGGTGAAGCTTTCTTT. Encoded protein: CATSARGEAFF.